What follows describes a single T cell receptor (beta chain). This clone has a count of ten or more. Its cognate antigen has yet to be identified. Per-base qualities were not stored, and no clone one base away is much larger. This entry belongs to a study of metastatic and nonmetastatic thyroid tumors (dated by TCRdb to the early 2020s). About the study as a whole: The researchers compared repertoires between peripheral blood samples and tumor or nodule tissue samples from patients with malignant or benign thyroid disease. Overall results and qualifications from the work: TCR beta diversity was reported as significantly higher in malignant tumors than in benign nodules, in both blood and tumor samples.

CDR1 and CDR2 are read off the germline V gene as SGHTS and YDEGEE. V is cut by 4 bases and J by 2 bases, and the space between the germline ends is 15 bases. From its cysteine to its phenylalanine, the CDR3 spans 16 amino acids. Only the CDR3 part of the read is kept: 48 bases, read in frame from the first base. Before undergoing thyroid surgery, none of the patients had been given any kind of treatment. The study retrospectively analysed patient clinical samples collected from the early 2010s to the late 2010s using T-cell receptor beta sequencing. The library was prepared using PCR. Sequencing used an Illumina HiSeq 4000. The TCR beta-chain CDR3 region of each patient was profiled by high-throughput sequencing. The paper's processing steps were these. Drawing on CDR3 differences between clinicopathological groups, the researchers built a classifier meant to tell apart patients with distant-metastatic papillary thyroid cancer. The Shannon index was used to measure repertoire diversity, and the Morisita-Horn index was used to measure how similar tumor and blood repertoires were. Through fastp at Q25 and MiXCR, TCRdb rebuilt clones from the public reads, retaining in-frame beta chains. The V and J calls and clone size come from TCRdb's table, not from the authors' own analysis. The sample table contains 70,000 or so clones; only one count was recorded for around 14% of them. Over 6.5% of the sample is held by the ten biggest clonotypes.

This receptor was obtained from a male donor with papillary thyroid cancer or a benign thyroid nodule (not recorded which). Some clones in this sample may be carry-over from other donors' samples. Sequencing used blood. Recombination linked TRBV5-8 to TRBJ1-4, and the D gene may be TRBD1, 6 bases matching. CDR3 protein: CASSLTGVLTNEKLFF. The DNA sequence is TGTGCCAGCAGCCTGACAGGAGTATTGACTAATGAAAAACTGTTTTTT.